This TCR beta chain was observed in a study of blood T cell repertoires in COVID-19. Study at large: The study drew acute and convalescent COVID-19 samples from the United States, Italy and Spain. The cDNA or gDNA used as material had been derived from T cells, B-cell-depleted T cells, or PBMCs.

Trimming left V 4 bases short and J 6 bases short, with 7 bases between. CDR1 SGHDT and CDR2 YYEEEE come from the germline V gene. The CDR3 covers 11 residues. Original handling: Amplification of reference gene primers was used by the study to estimate nucleated cell counts. The method was immunoSEQ multiplex PCR; TCRdb's version includes in-frame clones alone and lacks a portion of them. V, J and clone size are taken as reported in that table, and D and trimming were inferred from the DNA itself. The profile shows roughly 65,000 clones, about 92% of them singletons. The rearrangement uses TRBV5-6 and TRBJ1-1; D gene ambiguous. Sequences were obtained from peripheral blood. The receptor was isolated from a man aged 60-69 years with acute or convalescent COVID-19. CDR3 coding DNA: TGTGCCAGCAGCGCACGGGCTGAAGCTTTCTTT. Protein sequence: CASSARAEAFF.